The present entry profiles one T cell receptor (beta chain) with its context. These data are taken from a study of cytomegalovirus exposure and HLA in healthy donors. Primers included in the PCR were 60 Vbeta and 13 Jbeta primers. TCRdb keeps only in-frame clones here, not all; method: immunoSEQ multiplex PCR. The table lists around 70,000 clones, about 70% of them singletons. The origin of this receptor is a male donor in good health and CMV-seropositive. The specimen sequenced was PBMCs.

The CDR3 coding sequence is TGTGCCAGCAGCTTAGTGGCGGGAAGGGGCAATGAGCAGTTCTTC. Protein: CASSLVAGRGNEQFF. The chain carries TRBV7-8 and TRBJ2-1; tentatively, D is TRBD2 (6 bases). The V gene lost 1 base and the J gene lost 6 bases, with 13 bases spanning the gap. The CDR3 has 15 residues. Germline-derived CDR1 and CDR2 are SGHVS and FQNEAQ. The entire variable domain, with the rest obtained from reference TRBV7-8 and TRBJ2-1, is as follows: GAGVSQSPRYKVAKRGQDVALRCDPISGHVSLFWYQQALGQGPEFLTYFQNEAQLDKSGLPSDRFFAERPEGSVSTLKIQRTQQEDSAVYLCASSLVAGRGNEQFFGPGTRLTVL.